Below, 5 T cell receptor beta chains from the same sample are listed, as sequenced in a study of T cell repertoires in cytomegalovirus infection. Which antigens these TCRs recognize remains unknown. TCRdb reprocessed the reads with MiXCR, giving one entry per CDR3 protein. The table includes approximately 310,000 distinct CDR3 sequences, approximately 25% detected once. Sequenced material: cultured PBMCs, taken from culture after CMV antigen stimulation. The receptors come from a human donor in good health (CMV status not recorded). Some clones in this sample may be carry-over from other donors' samples.

In DNA, the CDR3 is TGTGCCAGCAGTGCACTAGCGGGCCAAGAGACCCAGTACTTC. Residues: CASSALAGQETQYF. This chain joins TRBV6-2 or TRBV6-3 and TRBJ2-5; the match to TRBD2 covers 9 bases. V trimming: 5 bases; J trimming: 1 base; junction bases outside the gene matches: 2. Germline V gives CDR1 MNHEY, CDR2 SVGEGT. This CDR3 comprises 14 residues.

This clonotype came up many times. The chain couples TRBV7-2 to TRBJ1-5, with D unclear. The CDR3 loop spans 12 amino acids. V lost 4 bases, J lost 8 bases, and 9 bases lay in between. CDR1 is SGHTA, CDR2 FQGNSA, per germline. DNA for the CDR3: TGTGCCAGCAGCTCACCTCCGGAGCCCCAGCATTTT. Translated, it gives CASSSPPEPQHF.

This sequence joins TRBV6-6 and TRBJ2-5; D perhaps matches TRBD1 (6 bases). V dropped 6 bases and J dropped 2 bases, with 13 bases sitting between them. The CDR3 extends over 14 amino acids. CDR1 is MNHNY and CDR2 is SVGAGI in the germline V gene (reference sequence). The CDR3 sequence: CASRPGQKQETQYF. The CDR3 nucleotides read TGTGCCAGCAGACCAGGACAGAAACAAGAGACCCAGTACTTC.

V and J are TRBV12-3 or TRBV12-4 and TRBJ2-2, with D perhaps matching TRBD2 (5 bases). V was cut by 1 base and J by 6 bases, with 12 bases left in between. The length of the CDR3 is 15 residues. CDR3 bases: TGTGCCAGCAGTTTAGTTTCCCTGAGGGCCGGGGAGCTGTTTTTT. It yields the protein CASSLVSLRAGELFF.

The gene calls are TRBV4-1 and TRBJ2-1; D is uncertain. Germline V gene data show CDR1 as MGHRA and CDR2 as YSYEKL. V lost 5 bases and J 7 bases, leaving 18 bases between the germline ends. This CDR3 comprises 15 residues. CDR3 sequence reads: CASSNEGLADNEQFF. The CDR3 DNA reads as TGCGCCAGCAGCAACGAAGGATTAGCAGATAATGAGCAGTTCTTC.